The rows below give T cell receptor beta chains drawn from one sample of a study of early T cells in non-severe SARS-CoV-2 infection. A single record per CDR3 protein comes from TCRdb applying MiXCR to the 5' RACE reads. Among about 100,000 distinct CDR3 sequences listed, roughly 11% were seen once. The sample was whole blood. The receptors stem from an adult who was a healthcare worker with PCR-confirmed SARS-CoV-2 infection or an uninfected control (not recorded which). The CDR3 runs from the conserved cysteine through the conserved F or W. The D gene is left open where the match is weak. Only some rows state a clone size, as once, few, many or a class for expanded clones.

d_call | cdr3_length | clone_size | j_call | v_call | cdr3_aa | cdr3_nt
- | 14 | many | TRBJ2-6 | TRBV6-1 | CASSSGSGANVLTF | TGTGCCAGCAGCTCAGGCTCTGGGGCCAACGTCCTGACTTTC
TRBD2 | 16 | few | TRBJ2-1 | TRBV12-3/TRBV12-4 | CASSPSSGRLDNEQFF | TGTGCCAGCAGCCCATCTAGCGGGAGGCTAGACAATGAGCAGTTCTTC
TRBD2 | 15 | few | TRBJ2-1 | TRBV7-8 | CASSPSTSGSNEQFF | TGTGCCAGCAGCCCATCGACTAGCGGAAGCAATGAGCAGTTCTTC
- | 15 | many | TRBJ2-1 | TRBV28 | CASSFVGTGHNEQFF | TGTGCCAGCAGTTTCGTGGGGACCGGTCACAATGAGCAGTTCTTC
- | 16 | - | TRBJ2-7 | TRBV11-2 | CASSFKIRGLTYEQYF | TGTGCCAGCAGCTTTAAGATTCGGGGCCTCACCTACGAGCAGTACTTC
- | 12 | - | TRBJ1-1 | TRBV10-2 | CASMRGNTEAFF | TGCGCCAGCATGCGGGGAAACACTGAAGCTTTCTTT
TRBD1 | 16 | few | TRBJ2-7 | TRBV7-2 | CASSSFINDRAYEQYF | TGTGCCAGCAGCTCCTTCATTAACGACAGGGCATACGAGCAGTACTTC
TRBD1 | 14 | many | TRBJ2-7 | TRBV28 | CASKSGGQSYEQYF | TGTGCCAGCAAGTCAGGGGGACAGTCCTACGAGCAGTACTTC
TRBD1 | 18 | few | TRBJ2-5 | TRBV6-2/TRBV6-3 | CASSRTGGEWWIDEAQYF | TGTGCCAGCAGTCGGACAGGGGGCGAATGGTGGATAGATGAGGCCCAGTACTTC
- | 15 | - | TRBJ1-3 | TRBV7-2 | CASSFLGGGENTIYF | TGTGCCAGCAGCTTTTTAGGGGGAGGTGAAAACACCATATATTTT
- | 15 | - | TRBJ1-1 | TRBV6-1 | CASSETPEQNTEAFF | TGTGCCAGCAGTGAAACCCCAGAGCAGAACACTGAAGCTTTCTTT
TRBD2 | 17 | - | TRBJ2-3 | TRBV6-6 | CASRRGLDNRLTDTQYF | TGTGCCAGCAGGCGTGGACTAGACAACCGTCTCACAGATACGCAGTATTTT
- | 15 | - | TRBJ2-3 | TRBV7-2 | CASSLIGLETDTQYF | TGTGCCAGCAGCTTAATAGGTTTGGAGACAGATACGCAGTATTTT
TRBD1 | 15 | many | TRBJ2-3 | TRBV7-6 | CASSHGTGTTDTQYF | TGTGCCAGCAGCCACGGGACAGGGACTACAGATACGCAGTATTTT
TRBD2 | 15 | - | TRBJ2-3 | TRBV7-8 | CAIQLSQAGKDTQYF | TGTGCCATCCAACTAAGTCAAGCGGGAAAAGATACGCAGTATTTT
TRBD1 | 15 | many | TRBJ2-1 | TRBV5-1 | CASSSRQGGGVEQFF | TGCGCCAGCAGCAGCAGACAGGGTGGTGGGGTTGAGCAGTTCTTC
TRBD2 | 15 | - | TRBJ2-7 | TRBV15 | CATSRLAGVEYEQYF | TGTGCCACCAGCAGGTTAGCGGGAGTTGAGTACGAGCAGTACTTC
TRBD2 | 16 | - | TRBJ2-7 | TRBV3-1 | CASSQMTSSGLNEQYF | TGTGCCAGCAGCCAGATGACTTCTAGCGGGCTAAACGAGCAGTACTTC
- | 12 | many | TRBJ2-7 | TRBV29-1 | CSVPGPSYEQYF | TGCAGCGTGCCGGGCCCCTCCTACGAGCAGTACTTC
- | 13 | many | TRBJ1-1 | TRBV14 | CASSHGRGTEAFF | TGTGCCAGCAGCCATGGGAGGGGCACTGAAGCTTTCTTT
TRBD1 | 16 | many | TRBJ2-1 | TRBV11-2 | CASSPGTGGAYNEQFF | TGTGCCAGCAGCCCCGGGACAGGGGGCGCGTACAATGAGCAGTTCTTC
- | 12 | many | TRBJ2-7 | TRBV28 | CASSLEHSPQYF | TGTGCCAGCAGTTTAGAACATTCCCCGCAGTACTTC
TRBD2 | 15 | - | TRBJ2-3 | TRBV9 | CASSVSGIYTDTQYF | TGTGCCAGCAGCGTAAGCGGGATTTACACAGATACGCAGTATTTT
- | 13 | many | TRBJ1-1 | TRBV4-1 | CASSQGGSTEAFF | TGCGCCAGCAGCCAGGGGGGGTCCACTGAAGCTTTCTTT
TRBD1 | 15 | many | TRBJ1-2 | TRBV25-1 | CASSGNRGADYGYTF | TGTGCCAGCAGTGGTAACAGGGGTGCGGACTATGGCTACACCTTC
- | 13 | many | TRBJ1-5 | TRBV19 | CASSIGTGQPQHF | TGTGCCAGTAGTATCGGGACGGGGCAGCCCCAGCATTTT
- | 13 | - | TRBJ2-7 | TRBV12-3/TRBV12-4 | CAGSLTSPYKQYF | TGTGCCGGCAGCCTAACAAGCCCCTACAAGCAGTACTTC
TRBD2 | 13 | - | TRBJ2-7 | TRBV12-3/TRBV12-4 | CASRERDPYEQYF | TGTGCCAGCCGCGAGCGGGACCCCTACGAGCAGTACTTC
TRBD2 | 14 | many | TRBJ2-7 | TRBV10-2 | CASRLGLAGVEQYF | TGCGCCAGCCGGCTTGGACTAGCGGGAGTGGAGCAGTACTTC
- | 13 | few | TRBJ2-4 | TRBV28 | CASSPDRKNIQYF | TGTGCCAGCAGCCCCGACAGGAAAAACATTCAGTACTTC
- | 17 | many | TRBJ1-1 | TRBV6-5 | CASSYRGWGLMNTEAFF | TGTGCCAGCAGTTACCGGGGCTGGGGCCTGATGAACACTGAAGCTTTCTTT
- | 10 | - | TRBJ1-2 | TRBV29-1 | CSVAGNGYTF | TGCAGCGTTGCAGGAAATGGCTACACCTTC
TRBD2 | 16 | many | TRBJ2-1 | TRBV7-2 | CASSLAAGGVRNEQFF | TGTGCCAGCAGCTTAGCGGCGGGAGGGGTTCGAAATGAGCAGTTCTTC
- | 13 | many | TRBJ2-7 | TRBV12-3/TRBV12-4 | CASSRATSYEQYF | TGTGCCAGCAGCCGGGCCACGTCCTACGAGCAGTACTTC
TRBD2 | 15 | few | TRBJ2-1 | TRBV5-1 | CASSQLAGVNNEQFF | TGCGCCAGCAGCCAGCTAGCGGGAGTGAACAATGAGCAGTTCTTC
- | 15 | many | TRBJ2-3 | TRBV7-2 | CASSFRRGQTDTQYF | TGTGCCAGCAGCTTCCGCAGGGGCCAAACAGATACGCAGTATTTT
- | 15 | few | TRBJ2-1 | TRBV20-1 | CSARDLGLASHEQFF | TGCAGTGCTAGAGATTTAGGGCTAGCTTCCCATGAGCAGTTCTTC
- | 13 | few | TRBJ1-1 | TRBV2 | CASSGQLNTEAFF | TGTGCCAGCAGTGGACAACTGAACACTGAAGCTTTCTTT
TRBD2 | 13 | many | TRBJ2-1 | TRBV11-3 | CASSLSGTSEQFF | TGTGCCAGCAGCTTATCTGGGACTAGCGAGCAGTTCTTC
- | 16 | - | TRBJ1-1 | TRBV6-5 | CASSYNYGLMNTEVFF | TGTGCCAGCAGTTACAATTATGGGCTAATGAACACTGAAGTTTTCTTT
- | 16 | - | TRBJ2-5 | TRBV7-2 | CASSTNWVARLETQYF | TGTGCCAGCAGCACAAACTGGGTAGCGAGGCTGGAGACCCAGTACTTC
- | 18 | few | TRBJ2-2 | TRBV28 | CASSSRWPGDSNSGELFF | TGTGCCAGCAGTTCGAGGTGGCCCGGGGACTCGAATTCCGGGGAGCTGTTTTTT
- | 16 | few | TRBJ1-3 | TRBV7-2 | CASSLDGRALRGTIYF | TGTGCCAGCAGCTTAGATGGCCGGGCCCTAAGGGGCACCATATATTTT
TRBD1 | 15 | few | TRBJ1-2 | TRBV18 | CASSPRTGTMGGYTF | TGTGCCAGCTCACCTAGGACAGGCACTATGGGCGGCTACACCTTC
- | 16 | many | TRBJ2-3 | TRBV11-2 | CASSLVARGGADTQYF | TGTGCCAGCAGCTTAGTCGCCAGGGGGGGAGCAGATACGCAGTATTTT
- | 13 | many | TRBJ2-1 | TRBV27 | CASSYNRGNEQFF | TGTGCCAGCAGTTATAACCGGGGGAATGAGCAGTTCTTC
TRBD2 | 16 | many | TRBJ2-1 | TRBV7-6 | CASSPNGLAGGGEQFF | TGTGCCAGCAGCCCAAACGGACTAGCGGGAGGTGGTGAGCAGTTCTTC
- | 14 | many | TRBJ2-2 | TRBV5-1 | CASSLVAGTGELFF | TGCGCCAGCAGCTTGGTGGCGGGAACCGGGGAGCTGTTTTTT
- | 16 | - | TRBJ2-5 | TRBV12-3/TRBV12-4 | CATASSGDGIKETQYF | TGTGCCACCGCATCATCCGGGGATGGGATTAAAGAGACCCAGTACTTC
- | 14 | - | TRBJ2-1 | TRBV6-5 | CTSSYRRLGNEQFF | TGTACCAGCAGTTACCGTAGATTGGGCAATGAGCAGTTCTTC
- | 15 | - | TRBJ2-1 | TRBV6-1 | CASSEGGSSYNEQFF | TGTGCCAGCAGTGAGGGGGGTAGCTCCTACAATGAGCAGTTCTTC
- | 14 | many | TRBJ2-5 | TRBV5-4 | CASSLVPLQETQYF | TGTGCCAGCAGCTTGGTTCCGTTACAAGAGACCCAGTACTTC
TRBD2 | 15 | - | TRBJ2-3 | TRBV6-2/TRBV6-3 | CASRMGLAEADTQYF | TGTGCCAGCAGGATGGGACTAGCGGAAGCAGATACGCAGTATTTT
TRBD2 | 15 | few | TRBJ2-1 | TRBV6-6 | CASSYWTAGVNEQFF | TGTGCCAGCAGTTACTGGACAGCGGGAGTCAATGAGCAGTTCTTC
TRBD1 | 15 | many | TRBJ1-4 | TRBV7-2 | CASSSQGATNEKLFF | TGTGCCAGCAGCTCCCAGGGGGCAACTAATGAAAAACTGTTTTTT